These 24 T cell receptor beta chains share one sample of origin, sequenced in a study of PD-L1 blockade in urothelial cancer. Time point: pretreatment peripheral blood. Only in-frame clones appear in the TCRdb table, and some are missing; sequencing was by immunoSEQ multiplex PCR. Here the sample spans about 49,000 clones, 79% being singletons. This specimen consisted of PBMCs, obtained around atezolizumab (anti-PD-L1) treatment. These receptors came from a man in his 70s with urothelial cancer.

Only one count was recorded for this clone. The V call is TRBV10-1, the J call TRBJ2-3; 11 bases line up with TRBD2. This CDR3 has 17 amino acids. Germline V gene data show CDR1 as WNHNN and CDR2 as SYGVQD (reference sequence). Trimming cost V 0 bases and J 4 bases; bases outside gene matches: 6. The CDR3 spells CASSESGLADHPDTQYF. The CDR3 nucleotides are TGCGCCAGCAGTGAGTCGGGACTAGCGGACCATCCAGATACGCAGTATTTT.

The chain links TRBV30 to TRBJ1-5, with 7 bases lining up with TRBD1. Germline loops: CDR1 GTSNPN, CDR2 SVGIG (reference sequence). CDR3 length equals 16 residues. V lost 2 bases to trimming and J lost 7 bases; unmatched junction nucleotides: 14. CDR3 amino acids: CAWSYFYRGSGQPQHF. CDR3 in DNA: TGTGCCTGGAGTTACTTCTACAGGGGATCAGGGCAGCCCCAGCATTTT. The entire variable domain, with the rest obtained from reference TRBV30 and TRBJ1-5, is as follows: SQTIHQWPATLVQPVGSPLSLECTVEGTSNPNLYWYRQAAGRGLQLLFYSVGIGQISSEVPQNLSASRPQDRQFILSSKKLLLSDSGFYLCAWSYFYRGSGQPQHFGDGTRLSIL.

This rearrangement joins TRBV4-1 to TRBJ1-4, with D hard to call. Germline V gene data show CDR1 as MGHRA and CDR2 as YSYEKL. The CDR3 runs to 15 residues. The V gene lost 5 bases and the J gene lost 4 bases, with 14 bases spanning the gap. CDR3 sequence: CASSIDTTLNEKLFF. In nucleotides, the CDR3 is TGCGCCAGCAGCATAGACACCACCCTTAATGAAAAACTGTTTTTT.

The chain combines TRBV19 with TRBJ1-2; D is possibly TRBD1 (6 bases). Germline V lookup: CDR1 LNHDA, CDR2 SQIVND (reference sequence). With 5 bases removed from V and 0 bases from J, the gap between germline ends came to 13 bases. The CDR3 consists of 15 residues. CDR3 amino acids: CASSSRDTANYGYTF. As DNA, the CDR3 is TGTGCCAGTAGTTCCCGGGACACTGCTAACTATGGCTACACCTTC.

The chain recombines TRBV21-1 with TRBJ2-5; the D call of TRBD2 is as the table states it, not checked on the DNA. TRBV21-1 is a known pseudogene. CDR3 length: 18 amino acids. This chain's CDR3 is CASSTNLRLAGVKETQYF. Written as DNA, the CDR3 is TGTGCCAGCAGCACCAACCTGAGACTAGCGGGAGTGAAAGAGACCCAGTACTTC.

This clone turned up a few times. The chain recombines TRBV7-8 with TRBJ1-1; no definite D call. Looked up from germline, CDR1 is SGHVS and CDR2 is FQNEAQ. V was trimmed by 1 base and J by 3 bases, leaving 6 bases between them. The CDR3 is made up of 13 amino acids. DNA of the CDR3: TGTGCCAGCAGCTTAGGGGAGTACACTGAAGCTTTCTTT. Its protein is CASSLGEYTEAFF.

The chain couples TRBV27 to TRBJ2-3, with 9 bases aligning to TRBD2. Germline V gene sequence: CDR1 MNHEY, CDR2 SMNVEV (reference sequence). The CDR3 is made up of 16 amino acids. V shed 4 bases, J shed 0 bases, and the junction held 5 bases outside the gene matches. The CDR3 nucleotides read TGTGCCAGCAGTTCGGGGACTAGCCCGAGCACAGATACGCAGTATTTT. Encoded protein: CASSSGTSPSTDTQYF.

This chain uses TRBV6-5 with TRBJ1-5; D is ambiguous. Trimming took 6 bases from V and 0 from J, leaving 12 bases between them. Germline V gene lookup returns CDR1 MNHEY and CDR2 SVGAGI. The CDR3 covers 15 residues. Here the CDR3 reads CASRVQIYSNQPQHF. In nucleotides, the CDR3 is TGTGCCAGCAGAGTACAGATCTATAGCAATCAGCCCCAGCATTTT.

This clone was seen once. The CDR3 region is CASSPTRDRADTQYF. The CDR3 nucleotides read TGTGCCAGCAGCCCGACCCGGGACAGGGCAGATACGCAGTATTTT. The J gene is TRBJ2-3, the V gene TRBV13; 9 nucleotides match TRBD1. J was trimmed by 4 bases and V by 5 bases; bases with no gene match: 7. The CDR3 sequence is 15 residues long. CDR1 and CDR2 (germline): PRHDT, FYEKMQ (reference sequence).

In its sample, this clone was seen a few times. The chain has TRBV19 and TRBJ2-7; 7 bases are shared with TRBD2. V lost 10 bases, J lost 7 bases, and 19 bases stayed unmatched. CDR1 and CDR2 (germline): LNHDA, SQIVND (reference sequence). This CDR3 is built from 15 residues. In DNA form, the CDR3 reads TGTGCCACCAGTTCACTCCTTGGGGGACTAAGGGAGCAGTACTTC. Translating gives CATSSLLGGLREQYF.

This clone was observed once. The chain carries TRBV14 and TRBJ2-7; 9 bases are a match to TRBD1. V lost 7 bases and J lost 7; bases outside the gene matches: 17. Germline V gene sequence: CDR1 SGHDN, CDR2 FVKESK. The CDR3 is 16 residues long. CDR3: CASNPGQGSFTGEQYF. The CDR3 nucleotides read TGTGCCAGCAACCCGGGACAGGGCAGCTTCACGGGGGAGCAGTACTTC. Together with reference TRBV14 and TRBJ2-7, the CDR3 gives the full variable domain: EAGVTQFPSHSVIEKGQTVTLRCDPISGHDNLYWYRRVMGKEIKFLLHFVKESKQDESGMPNNRFLAERTGGTYSTLKVQPAELEDSGVYFCASNPGQGSFTGEQYFGPGTRLTVT.

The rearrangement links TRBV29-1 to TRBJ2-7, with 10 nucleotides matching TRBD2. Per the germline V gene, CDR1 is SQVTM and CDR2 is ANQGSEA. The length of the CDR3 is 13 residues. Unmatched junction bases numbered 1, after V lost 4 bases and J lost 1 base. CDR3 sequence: CSVGTSGSYEQYF. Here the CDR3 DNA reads TGCAGCGTTGGGACTAGCGGTTCCTACGAGCAGTACTTC.

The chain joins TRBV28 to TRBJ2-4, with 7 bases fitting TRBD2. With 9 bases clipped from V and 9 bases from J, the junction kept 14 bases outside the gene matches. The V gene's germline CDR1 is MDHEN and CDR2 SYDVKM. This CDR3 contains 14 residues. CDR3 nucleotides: TGTGCCAGTTCCCGAAGCGGGACCTGGATCATTCAGTACTTC. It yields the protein CASSRSGTWIIQYF.

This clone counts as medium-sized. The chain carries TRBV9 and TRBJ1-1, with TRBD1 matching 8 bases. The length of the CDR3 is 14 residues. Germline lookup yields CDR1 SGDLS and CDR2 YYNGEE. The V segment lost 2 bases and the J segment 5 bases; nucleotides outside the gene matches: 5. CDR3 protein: CASSVTGERTEAFF. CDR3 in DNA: TGTGCCAGCAGCGTGACAGGGGAGCGGACTGAAGCTTTCTTT. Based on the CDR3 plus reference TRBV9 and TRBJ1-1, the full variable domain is DSGVTQTPKHLITATGQRVTLRCSPRSGDLSVYWYQQSLDQGLQFLIQYYNGEERAKGNILERFSAQQFPDLHSELNLSSLELGDSALYFCASSVTGERTEAFFGQGTRLTVV.

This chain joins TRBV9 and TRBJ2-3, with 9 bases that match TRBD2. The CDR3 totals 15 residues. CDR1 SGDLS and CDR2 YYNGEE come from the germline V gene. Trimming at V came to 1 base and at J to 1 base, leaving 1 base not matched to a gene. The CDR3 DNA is TGTGCCAGCAGCGTAAGGACTAGCGGCACAGATACGCAGTATTTT. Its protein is CASSVRTSGTDTQYF.

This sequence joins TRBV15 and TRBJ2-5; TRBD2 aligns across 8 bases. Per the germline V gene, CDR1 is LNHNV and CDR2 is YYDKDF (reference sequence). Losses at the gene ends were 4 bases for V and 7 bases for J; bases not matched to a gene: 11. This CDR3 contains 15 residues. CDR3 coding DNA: TGTGCCACCAGCACGTGGACTAGCCCAAGTGGGACCCAGTACTTC. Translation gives CATSTWTSPSGTQYF.

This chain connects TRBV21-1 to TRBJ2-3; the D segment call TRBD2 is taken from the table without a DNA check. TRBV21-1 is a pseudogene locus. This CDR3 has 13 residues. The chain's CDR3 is CASSVELTDTQYF. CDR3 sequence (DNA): TGTGCCAGCAGCGTCGAACTCACAGATACGCAGTATTTT.

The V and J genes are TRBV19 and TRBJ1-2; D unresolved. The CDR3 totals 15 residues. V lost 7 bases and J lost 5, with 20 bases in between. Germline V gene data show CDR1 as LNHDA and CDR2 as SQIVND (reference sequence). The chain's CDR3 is CASTDPGLTRYGYTF. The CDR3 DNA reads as TGTGCCAGTACCGATCCAGGCCTGACTAGGTATGGCTACACCTTC. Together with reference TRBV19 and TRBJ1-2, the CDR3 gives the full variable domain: DGGITQSPKYLFRKEGQNVTLSCEQNLNHDAMYWYRQDPGQGLRLIYYSQIVNDFQKGDIAEGYSVSREKKESFPLTVTSAQKNPTAFYLCASTDPGLTRYGYTFGSGTRLTVV.

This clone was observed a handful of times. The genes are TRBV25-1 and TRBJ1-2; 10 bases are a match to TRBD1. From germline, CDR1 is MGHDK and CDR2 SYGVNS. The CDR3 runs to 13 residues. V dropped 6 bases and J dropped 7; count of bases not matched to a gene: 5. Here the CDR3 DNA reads TGTGCCAGCAGGGGGACAGGGGTTCGTGGCTACACCTTC. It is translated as CASRGTGVRGYTF.

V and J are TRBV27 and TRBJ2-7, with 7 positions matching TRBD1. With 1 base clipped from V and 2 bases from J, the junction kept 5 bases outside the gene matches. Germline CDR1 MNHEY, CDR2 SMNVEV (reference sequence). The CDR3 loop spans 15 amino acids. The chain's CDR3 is CASSLFFGTAYEQYF. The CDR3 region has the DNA TGTGCCAGCAGTTTATTCTTCGGGACAGCCTACGAGCAGTACTTC.

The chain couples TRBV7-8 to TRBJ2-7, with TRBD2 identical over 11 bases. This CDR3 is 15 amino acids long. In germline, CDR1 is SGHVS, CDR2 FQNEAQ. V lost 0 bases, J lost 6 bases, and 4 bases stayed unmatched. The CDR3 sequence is CASSLASGRVVEQYF. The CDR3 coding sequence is TGTGCCAGCAGCTTAGCTAGCGGGAGGGTCGTCGAGCAGTACTTC.

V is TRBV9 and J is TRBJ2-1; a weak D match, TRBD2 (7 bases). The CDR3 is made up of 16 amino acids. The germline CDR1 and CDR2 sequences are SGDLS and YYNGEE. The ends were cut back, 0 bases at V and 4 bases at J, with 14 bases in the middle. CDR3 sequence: CASSVATGGYYNEQFF. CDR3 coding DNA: TGTGCCAGCAGCGTAGCTACGGGGGGCTATTACAATGAGCAGTTCTTC.

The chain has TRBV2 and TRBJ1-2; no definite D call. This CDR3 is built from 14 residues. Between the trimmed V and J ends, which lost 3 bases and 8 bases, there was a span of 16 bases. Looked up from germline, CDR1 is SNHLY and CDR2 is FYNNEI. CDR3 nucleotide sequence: TGTGCCAGCAGTGATTTTGCGCAGGCCGGCGGCTACACCTTC. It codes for CASSDFAQAGGYTF. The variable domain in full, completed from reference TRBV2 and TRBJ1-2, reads EPEVTQTPSHQVTQMGQEVILRCVPISNHLYFYWYRQILGQKVEFLVSFYNNEISEKSEIFDDQFSVERPDGSNFTLKIRSTKLEDSAMYFCASSDFAQAGGYTFGSGTRLTVV.

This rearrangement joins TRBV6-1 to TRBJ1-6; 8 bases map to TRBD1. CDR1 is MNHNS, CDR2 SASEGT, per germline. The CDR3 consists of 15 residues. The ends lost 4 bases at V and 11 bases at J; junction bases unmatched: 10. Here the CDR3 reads CASSGSGQVLAPLHF. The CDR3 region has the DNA TGTGCCAGCAGTGGTTCGGGACAGGTCTTGGCACCCCTCCACTTT.